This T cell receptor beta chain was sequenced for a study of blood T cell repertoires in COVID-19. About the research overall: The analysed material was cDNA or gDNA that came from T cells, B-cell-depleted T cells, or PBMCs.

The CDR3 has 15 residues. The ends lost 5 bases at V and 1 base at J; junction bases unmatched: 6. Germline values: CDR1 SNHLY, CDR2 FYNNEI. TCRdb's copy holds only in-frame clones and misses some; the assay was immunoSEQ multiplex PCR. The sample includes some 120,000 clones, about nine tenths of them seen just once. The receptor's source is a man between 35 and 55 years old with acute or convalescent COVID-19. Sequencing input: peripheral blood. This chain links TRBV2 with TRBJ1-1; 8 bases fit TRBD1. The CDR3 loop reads CASSRDRLANTEAFF. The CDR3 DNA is TGTGCCAGCAGTCGGGACAGGTTGGCGAACACTGAAGCTTTCTTT. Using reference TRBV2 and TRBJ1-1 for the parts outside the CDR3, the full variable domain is EPEVTQTPSHQVTQMGQEVILRCVPISNHLYFYWYRQILGQKVEFLVSFYNNEISEKSEIFDDQFSVERPDGSNFTLKIRSTKLEDSAMYFCASSRDRLANTEAFFGQGTRLTVV.